The 20 T cell receptor beta chains below all came from one sample that was sequenced in a study of OX40 agonist ivuxolimab in advanced cancers. Measured with immunoSEQ multiplex PCR; TCRdb has only the in-frame clones, and not every one. The sample contains 45,000 to 60,000 clones, about nine tenths of which appear only once. Here the sequenced sample was CD4+ or CD8+ T cells sorted from blood, taken in a trial of the OX40 agonist ivuxolimab. Receptors were obtained from an adult with an advanced solid tumor such as melanoma, head and neck, liver or kidney cancer.

This clone showed up just once. At one end, the junction sequence differs from germline, possibly due to a read error. V and J are TRBV2 and TRBJ2-7; 10 nucleotides line up with TRBD1. CDR1 is SNHLY and CDR2 is FYNNEI in the germline V gene. The CDR3 extends over 15 amino acids. In DNA form, the CDR3 reads TGTGCCAGCAGTGAAAGGGGACAGGGGTCCTCCGAGCAGTACTTC. This codes for CASSERGQGSSEQYF.

The rearrangement joins TRBV5-6 to TRBJ2-5, with unresolved D. Germline-derived CDR1 and CDR2 are SGHDT and YYEEEE. CDR3 length: 13 amino acids. V was trimmed by 0 bases and J by 1 base, leaving 4 bases between them. The CDR3 region is CASSLGFQETQYF. For the CDR3, the DNA is TGTGCCAGCAGCTTGGGATTCCAAGAGACCCAGTACTTC.

The rearrangement joins TRBV25-1 to TRBJ1-2; D is perhaps TRBD1 (6 bases). The germline CDR1 and CDR2 sequences are MGHDK and SYGVNS. The V gene lost 2 bases and the J gene lost 0 bases, with 13 bases spanning the gap. This CDR3 comprises 16 residues. Here the CDR3 DNA reads TGTGCCAGCAGTGAAGCGGGGGCGCGGTCTAACTATGGCTACACCTTC. It is translated as CASSEAGARSNYGYTF.

J is TRBJ2-1 and V is TRBV28, with 9 bases that match TRBD1. The junction had 8 bases not matched to a gene; V was cut back by 5 bases and J by 6 bases. Germline assignment: CDR1 MDHEN and CDR2 SYDVKM. CDR3 length equals 15 residues. This chain's CDR3 is CASSPTGGYINEQFF. As DNA, the CDR3 is TGTGCCAGCAGTCCAACAGGGGGCTACATCAATGAGCAGTTCTTC.

About this clone: In the same sample, other DNA sequences code for this CDR3. The chain employs TRBV5-1 and TRBJ1-5, with 11 bases aligning to TRBD1. This CDR3 has 16 amino acids. Germline V CDR1 and CDR2: SGHRS, YFSETQ. The trim removed 2 bases at V and 6 bases at J, leaving 7 bases unmatched. The CDR3 nucleotides are TGCGCCAGCAGCTTAGGGACAGGGGGTCGGGGTCAGCCCCAGCATTTT. Translated, it gives CASSLGTGGRGQPQHF.

The rearrangement links TRBV5-4 to TRBJ1-4, with a tentative D call TRBD1 (6 bases). CDR3 size: 13 residues. Germline V CDR1 and CDR2: SGHNT, YYREEE (reference sequence). Trimming stripped 10 bases from V and 4 bases from J, with 14 bases between. In DNA form, the CDR3 reads TGTGCCGTTCGGGCAGGGGATAATGAAAAACTGTTTTTT. Encoded protein: CAVRAGDNEKLFF.

The chain uses TRBV11-2 and TRBJ2-5; D remains unclear. V was cut by 3 bases and J by 0 bases, with 17 bases left in between. The CDR3 contains 17 residues. Germline CDR1 SGHAT, CDR2 FQNNGV. CDR3: CASSLGRQDTYQETQYF. CDR3 in DNA: TGTGCCAGCAGCTTGGGTAGGCAAGACACGTACCAAGAGACCCAGTACTTC.

The rearrangement links TRBV7-3 to TRBJ2-7; 8 positions agree with TRBD2. CDR1 SGHTA and CDR2 FQGTGA come from the germline V gene. This CDR3 contains 14 residues. After removal of 3 bases from V and 2 bases from J, the junction contained 3 bases not matched to a gene. The CDR3 loop reads CASSFSREAYEQYF. DNA of the CDR3: TGTGCCAGCAGCTTCTCGCGGGAGGCCTACGAGCAGTACTTC.

In this sample, this clone turned up once. The chain recombines TRBV2 with TRBJ1-5, with a possible D match to TRBD1 (6 bases). This CDR3 comprises 17 residues. V shed 3 bases and J shed 1 base, with 16 bases lying between them. The germline gives CDR1 SNHLY, CDR2 FYNNEI. This CDR3 is CASSDGQGFLSNQPQHF. The CDR3 nucleotides are TGTGCCAGCAGTGATGGCCAGGGGTTCTTGAGCAATCAGCCCCAGCATTTT.

This clone was observed once. The chain combines TRBV18 with TRBJ2-7, with D possibly matching TRBD1 (6 bases). Germline V lookup: CDR1 KGHSH, CDR2 LQKENI. This CDR3 comprises 16 residues. V lost 2 bases, J lost 4 bases, and 18 bases lay in between. The CDR3 nucleotides are TGTGCCAGCTCACCAGGGATGGTAGGGGGAGATTACGAGCAGTACTTC. Translation: CASSPGMVGGDYEQYF.

The J gene is TRBJ2-2, the V gene TRBV19; a possible D gene is TRBD1 (6 bases). CDR1 LNHDA and CDR2 SQIVND come from the germline V gene (reference sequence). CDR3 size: 15 residues. V gave up 6 bases and J gave up 0 bases, with 11 bases separating them. In nucleotides, the CDR3 is TGTGCCAGTAGCCCGGGACAAACGAACACCGGGGAGCTGTTTTTT. This codes for CASSPGQTNTGELFF.

The rearrangement links TRBV7-9 to TRBJ1-1, with D possibly TRBD1 on 6 matching bases. The CDR3 runs to 14 residues. CDR1 is SEHNR and CDR2 is FQNEAQ in the germline V gene (reference sequence). The germline V and J ends were trimmed by 2 bases and 7 bases, with 14 bases remaining between them. The CDR3 sequence is CASSLRQGHGEAFF. The CDR3 region has the DNA TGTGCCAGCAGCTTAAGGCAGGGGCATGGTGAAGCTTTCTTT.

The chain is built from TRBV4-1 and TRBJ2-3, with D possibly being TRBD2 (6 bases). CDR1 is MGHRA, CDR2 YSYEKL, per germline. The CDR3 has 17 residues. Trimming cost V 0 bases and J 2 bases, with 15 bases left between them. This CDR3 reads CASSQDRGLAHTDTQYF. In nucleotides, the CDR3 is TGCGCCAGCAGCCAAGATCGAGGTCTAGCGCACACAGATACGCAGTATTTT.

The chain uses TRBV6-5 and TRBJ2-7, with D tentatively TRBD2 (6 bases). The V gene lost 8 bases and the J gene lost 3 bases, with 17 bases spanning the gap. CDR3 length: 14 amino acids. The germline V gene encodes CDR1 MNHEY and CDR2 SVGAGI. The CDR3 bases are TGTGCCAGCGTCCGGGCGGGGCGTAGCTACGAGCAGTACTTC. Encoded protein: CASVRAGRSYEQYF.

The chain couples TRBV4-3 to TRBJ2-3; 7 positions match TRBD2. V was pared by 1 base and J by 6 bases, with 10 bases of the junction left unmatched. CDR3 length: 16 amino acids. The V gene's germline CDR1 is LGHNA and CDR2 YSLEER. The CDR3 protein is CASSQVRAGAGDTQYF. The CDR3, as DNA: TGCGCCAGCAGCCAAGTTAGGGCGGGAGCTGGGGATACGCAGTATTTT.

This chain connects TRBV29-1 to TRBJ1-1; TRBD1 might be the D (6 bases). The CDR3 has 13 amino acids. The V end was cut by 4 bases, the J end by 2 bases, with 11 bases between. The germline V gene encodes CDR1 SQVTM and CDR2 ANQGSEA. The CDR3 here is CSVAGTLNTEAFF. In DNA form, the CDR3 reads TGCAGCGTTGCCGGGACACTAAACACTGAAGCTTTCTTT.

The chain recombines TRBV4-3 with TRBJ2-5, with 8 nucleotides matching TRBD1. Per germline, CDR1 LGHNA and CDR2 YSLEER. This CDR3 has 15 residues. V trimming: 4 bases; J trimming: 2 bases; junction bases outside the gene matches: 6. The chain's CDR3 is CASSPRQGRQETQYF. DNA for the CDR3: TGCGCCAGCAGCCCCAGACAGGGGCGGCAAGAGACCCAGTACTTC.

This chain uses TRBV6-5 with TRBJ2-1, with 7 bases identical to TRBD2. This CDR3 is 13 amino acids long. The V gene's germline CDR1 is MNHEY and CDR2 SVGAGI. The junction had 8 bases not matched to a gene; V was cut back by 7 bases and J by 8 bases. CDR3 DNA: TGTGCCAGCATCAGCGGGATGGCGGATGAGCAGTTCTTC. This gives the protein CASISGMADEQFF.

The rearrangement links TRBV9 to TRBJ1-1, with D possibly being TRBD1 (5 bases). Germline CDR1 reads SGDLS; CDR2 reads YYNGEE. There are 15 residues in the CDR3. Trimming shortened V by 0 bases and J by 3 bases, and 12 bases separated the two germline ends. CDR3 sequence (DNA): TGTGCCAGCAGCGTAGCCGCGGGGGGGTACACTGAAGCTTTCTTT. Its protein is CASSVAAGGYTEAFF.

This clone showed up just a few times. V is TRBV9 and J is TRBJ1-5; no firm D call. Germline V gene sequence: CDR1 SGDLS, CDR2 YYNGEE. CDR3 length: 13 amino acids. V was shortened by 0 bases and J by 7 bases, with 8 bases between the two germline ends. The CDR3 nucleotides are TGTGCCAGCAGCGTAGATCAAGGGCAGCCCCAGCATTTT. Its protein is CASSVDQGQPQHF.